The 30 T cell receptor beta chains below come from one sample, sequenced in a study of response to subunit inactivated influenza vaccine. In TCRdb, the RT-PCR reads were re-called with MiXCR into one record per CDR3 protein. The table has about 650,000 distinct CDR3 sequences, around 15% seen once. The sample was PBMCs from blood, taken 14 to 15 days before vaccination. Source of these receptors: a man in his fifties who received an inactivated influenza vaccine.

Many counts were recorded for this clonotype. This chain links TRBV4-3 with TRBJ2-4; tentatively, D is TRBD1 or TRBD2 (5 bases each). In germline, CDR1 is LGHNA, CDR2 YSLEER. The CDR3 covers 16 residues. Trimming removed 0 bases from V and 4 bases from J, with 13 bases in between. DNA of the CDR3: TGCGCCAGCAGCCAAGATGTATCCGGGGCAAAAAACATTCAGTACTTC. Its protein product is CASSQDVSGAKNIQYF.

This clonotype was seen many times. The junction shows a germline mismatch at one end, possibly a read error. The CDR3 nucleotides are TGTGCCAGCAGCAGAGAAACCGGGGAGCTGTTTTTT. Protein: CASSRETGELFF. The J gene is TRBJ2-2, the V gene TRBV5-1; no firm D call. This CDR3 is built from 12 residues. CDR1 SGHRS and CDR2 YFSETQ come from the germline V gene.

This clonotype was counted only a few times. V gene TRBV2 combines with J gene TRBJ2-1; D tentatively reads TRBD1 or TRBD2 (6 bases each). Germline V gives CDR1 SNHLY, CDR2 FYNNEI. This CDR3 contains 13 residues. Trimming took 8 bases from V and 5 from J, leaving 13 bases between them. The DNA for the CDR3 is TGTGCCAGCTCCGGGGGCATCAACAATGAGCAGTTCTTC. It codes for CASSGGINNEQFF.

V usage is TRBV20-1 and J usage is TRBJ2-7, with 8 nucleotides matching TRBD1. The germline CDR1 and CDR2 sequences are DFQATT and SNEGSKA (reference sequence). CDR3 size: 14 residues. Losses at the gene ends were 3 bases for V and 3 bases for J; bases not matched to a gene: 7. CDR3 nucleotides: TGCAGTGCTAGTTCCGGGGACAGGTTCTACGAGCAGTACTTC. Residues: CSASSGDRFYEQYF.

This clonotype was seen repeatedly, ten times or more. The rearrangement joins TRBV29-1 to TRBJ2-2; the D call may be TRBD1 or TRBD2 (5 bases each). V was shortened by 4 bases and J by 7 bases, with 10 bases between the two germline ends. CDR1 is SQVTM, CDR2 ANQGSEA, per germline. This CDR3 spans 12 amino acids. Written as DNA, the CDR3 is TGCAGCGTTGCGGGGACCGGCGGGGAGCTGTTTTTT. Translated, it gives CSVAGTGGELFF.

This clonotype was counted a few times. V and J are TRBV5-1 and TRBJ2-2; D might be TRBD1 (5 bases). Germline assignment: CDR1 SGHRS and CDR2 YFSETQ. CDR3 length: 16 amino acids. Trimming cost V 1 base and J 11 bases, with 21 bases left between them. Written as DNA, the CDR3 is TGCGCCAGCAGCTTGCAAACAGGCGAGAACACCGAAGAGCTGTTTTTT. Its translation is CASSLQTGENTEELFF.

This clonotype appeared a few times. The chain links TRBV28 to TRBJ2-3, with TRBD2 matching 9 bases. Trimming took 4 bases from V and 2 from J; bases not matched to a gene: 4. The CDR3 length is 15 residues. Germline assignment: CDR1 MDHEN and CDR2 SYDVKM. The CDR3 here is CASSSQREATDTQYF. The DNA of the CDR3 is TGTGCCAGCAGTTCCCAGCGGGAGGCCACAGATACGCAGTATTTT.

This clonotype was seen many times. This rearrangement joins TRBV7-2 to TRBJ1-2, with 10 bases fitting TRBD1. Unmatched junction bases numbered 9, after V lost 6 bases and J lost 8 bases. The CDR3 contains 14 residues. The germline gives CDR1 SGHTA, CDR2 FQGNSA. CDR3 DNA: TGTGCCAGCAGTCAAGGACAGGGGGAGGACGGCTACACCTTC. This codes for CASSQGQGEDGYTF.

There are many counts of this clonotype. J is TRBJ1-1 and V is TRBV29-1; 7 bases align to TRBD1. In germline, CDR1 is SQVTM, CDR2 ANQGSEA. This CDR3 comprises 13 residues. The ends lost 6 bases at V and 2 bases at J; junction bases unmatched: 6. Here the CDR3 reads CSVAGTANTEAFF. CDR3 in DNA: TGCAGCGTCGCCGGGACAGCAAACACTGAAGCTTTCTTT.

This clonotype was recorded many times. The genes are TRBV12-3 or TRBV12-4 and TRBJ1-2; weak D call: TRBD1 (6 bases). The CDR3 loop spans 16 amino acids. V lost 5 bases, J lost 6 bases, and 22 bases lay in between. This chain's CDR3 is CASSLWTALRVDGYTF. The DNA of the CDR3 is TGTGCCAGCAGTCTTTGGACAGCCCTGAGGGTAGATGGCTACACCTTC.

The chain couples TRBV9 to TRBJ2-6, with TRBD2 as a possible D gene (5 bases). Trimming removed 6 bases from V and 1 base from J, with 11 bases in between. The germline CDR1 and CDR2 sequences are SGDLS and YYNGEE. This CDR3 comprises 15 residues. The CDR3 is CASTAGRSGANVLTF. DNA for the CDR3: TGTGCCAGCACCGCTGGGAGATCTGGGGCCAACGTCCTGACTTTC.

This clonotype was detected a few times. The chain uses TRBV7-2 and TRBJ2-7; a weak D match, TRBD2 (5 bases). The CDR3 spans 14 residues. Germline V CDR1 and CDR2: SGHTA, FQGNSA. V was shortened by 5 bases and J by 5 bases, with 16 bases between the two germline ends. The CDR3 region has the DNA TGTGCCAGCAGCCCCTCCCGGGATTCCCACGAGCAGTACTTC. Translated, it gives CASSPSRDSHEQYF.

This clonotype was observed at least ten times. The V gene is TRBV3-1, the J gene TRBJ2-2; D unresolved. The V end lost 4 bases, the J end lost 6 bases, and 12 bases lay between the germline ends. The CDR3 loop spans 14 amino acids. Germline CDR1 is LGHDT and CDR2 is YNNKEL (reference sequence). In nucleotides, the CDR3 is TGTGCCAGCAGCCCCTTTTACCCGGCCGGGGAGCTGTTTTTT. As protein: CASSPFYPAGELFF.

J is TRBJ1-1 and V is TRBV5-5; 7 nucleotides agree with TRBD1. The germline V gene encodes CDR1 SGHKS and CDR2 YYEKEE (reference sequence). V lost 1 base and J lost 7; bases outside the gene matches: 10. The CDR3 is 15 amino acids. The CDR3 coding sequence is TGTGCCAGCAGCTTGTATGGGACAGAATATGGTGAAGCTTTCTTT. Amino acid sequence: CASSLYGTEYGEAFF.

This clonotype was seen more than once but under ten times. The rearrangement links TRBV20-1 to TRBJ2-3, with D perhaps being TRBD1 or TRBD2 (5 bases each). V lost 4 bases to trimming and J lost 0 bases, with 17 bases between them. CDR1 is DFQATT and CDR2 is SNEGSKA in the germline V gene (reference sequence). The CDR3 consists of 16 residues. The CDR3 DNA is TGCAGTGCTACGAGGATGGGGGTCGCTAGCACAGATACGCAGTATTTT. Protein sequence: CSATRMGVASTDTQYF.

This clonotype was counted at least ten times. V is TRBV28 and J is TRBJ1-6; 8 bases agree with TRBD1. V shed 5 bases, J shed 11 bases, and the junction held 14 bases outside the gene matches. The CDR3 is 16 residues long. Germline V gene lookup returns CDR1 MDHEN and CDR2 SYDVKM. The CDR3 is CASSPWDRTSATPLHF. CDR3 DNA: TGTGCCAGCAGTCCATGGGACAGGACCTCGGCGACACCCCTCCACTTT. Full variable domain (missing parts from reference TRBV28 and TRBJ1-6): DVKVTQSSRYLVKRTGEKVFLECVQDMDHENMFWYRQDPGLGLRLIYFSYDVKMKEKGDIPEGYSVSREKKERFSLILESASTNQTSMYLCASSPWDRTSATPLHFGNGTRLTVT.

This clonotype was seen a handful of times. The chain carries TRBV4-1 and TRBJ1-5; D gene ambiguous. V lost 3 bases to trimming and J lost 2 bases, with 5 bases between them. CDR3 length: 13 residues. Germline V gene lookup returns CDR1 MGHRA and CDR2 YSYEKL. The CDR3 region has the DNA TGCGCCAGCAGCCACACAGGCAATCAGCCCCAGCATTTT. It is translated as CASSHTGNQPQHF.

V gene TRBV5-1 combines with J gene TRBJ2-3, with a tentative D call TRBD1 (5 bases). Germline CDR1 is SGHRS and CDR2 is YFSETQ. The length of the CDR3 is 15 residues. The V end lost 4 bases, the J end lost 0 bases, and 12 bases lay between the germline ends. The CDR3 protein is CASSQQGSSTDTQYF. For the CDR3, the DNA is TGCGCCAGCAGCCAGCAGGGTTCTAGCACAGATACGCAGTATTTT.

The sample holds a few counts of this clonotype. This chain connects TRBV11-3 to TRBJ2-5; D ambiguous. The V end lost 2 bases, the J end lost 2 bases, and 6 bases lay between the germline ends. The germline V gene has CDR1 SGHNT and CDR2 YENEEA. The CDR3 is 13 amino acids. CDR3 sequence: CASSLYRQETQYF. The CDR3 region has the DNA TGTGCCAGCAGCTTATATCGGCAAGAGACCCAGTACTTC. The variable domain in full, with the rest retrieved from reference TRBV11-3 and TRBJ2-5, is EAGVVQSPRYKIIEKKQPVAFWCNPISGHNTLYWYLQNLGQGPELLIRYENEEAVDDSQLPKDRFSAERLKGVDSTLKIQPAELGDSAVYLCASSLYRQETQYFGPGTRLLVL.

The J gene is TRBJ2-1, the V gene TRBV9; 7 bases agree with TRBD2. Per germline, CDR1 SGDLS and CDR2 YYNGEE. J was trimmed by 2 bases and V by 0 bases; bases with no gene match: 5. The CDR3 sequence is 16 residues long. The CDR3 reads CASSVVDGTTYNEQFF. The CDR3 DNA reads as TGTGCCAGCAGCGTAGTGGACGGGACTACCTACAATGAGCAGTTCTTC.

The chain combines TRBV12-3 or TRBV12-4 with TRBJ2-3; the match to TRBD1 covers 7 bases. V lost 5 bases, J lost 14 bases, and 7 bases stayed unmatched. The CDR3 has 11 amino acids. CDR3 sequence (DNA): TGTGCCAGCAGTCCACAGGGGACAGTGTATTTT. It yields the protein CASSPQGTVYF.

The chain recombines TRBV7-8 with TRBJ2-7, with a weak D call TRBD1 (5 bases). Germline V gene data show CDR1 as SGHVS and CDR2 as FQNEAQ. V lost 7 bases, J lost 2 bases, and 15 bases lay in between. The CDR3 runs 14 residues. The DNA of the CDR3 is TGTGCCAGCAAGGCCCTCGAGGACACCTACGAGCAGTACTTC. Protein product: CASKALEDTYEQYF.

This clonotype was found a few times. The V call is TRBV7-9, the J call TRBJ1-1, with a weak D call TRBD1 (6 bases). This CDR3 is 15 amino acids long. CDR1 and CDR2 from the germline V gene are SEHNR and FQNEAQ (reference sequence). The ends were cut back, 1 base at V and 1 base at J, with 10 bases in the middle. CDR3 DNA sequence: TGTGCCAGCAGCTTAGTGGAGGGGGGGAACACTGAAGCTTTCTTT. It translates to CASSLVEGGNTEAFF.

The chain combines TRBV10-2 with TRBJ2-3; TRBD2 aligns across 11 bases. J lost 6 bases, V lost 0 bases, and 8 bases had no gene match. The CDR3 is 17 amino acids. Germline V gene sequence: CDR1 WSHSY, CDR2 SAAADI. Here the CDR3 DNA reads TGCGCCAGCAGTGAGTCGACTCTAGCGGGAGGTTCGGATACGCAGTATTTT. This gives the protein CASSESTLAGGSDTQYF.

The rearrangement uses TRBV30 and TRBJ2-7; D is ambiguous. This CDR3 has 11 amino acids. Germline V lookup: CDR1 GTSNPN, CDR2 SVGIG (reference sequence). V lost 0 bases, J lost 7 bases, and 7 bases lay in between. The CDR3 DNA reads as TGTGCCTGGAGTGTACTTGAGGAGCAGTACTTC. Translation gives CAWSVLEEQYF.

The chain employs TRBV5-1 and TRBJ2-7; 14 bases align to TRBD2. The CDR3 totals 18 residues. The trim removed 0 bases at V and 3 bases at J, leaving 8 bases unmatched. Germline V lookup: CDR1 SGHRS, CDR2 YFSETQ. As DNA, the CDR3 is TGCGCCAGCAGCTTGGGGCTTGGGACTAGCGGGAGTATCTACGAGCAGTACTTC. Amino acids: CASSLGLGTSGSIYEQYF.

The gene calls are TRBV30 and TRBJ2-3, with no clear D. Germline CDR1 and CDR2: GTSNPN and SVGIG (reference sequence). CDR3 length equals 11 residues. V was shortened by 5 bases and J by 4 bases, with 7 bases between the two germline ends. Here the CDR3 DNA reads TGTGCCTGGCAAGTGGCAGATACGCAGTATTTT. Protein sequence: CAWQVADTQYF.

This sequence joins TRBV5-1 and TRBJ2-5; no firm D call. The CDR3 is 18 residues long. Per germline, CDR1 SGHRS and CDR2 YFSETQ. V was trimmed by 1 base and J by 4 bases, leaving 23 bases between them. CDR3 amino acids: CASSLNYVRVASTETQYF. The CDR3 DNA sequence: TGCGCCAGCAGCTTGAACTACGTTAGGGTAGCTTCGACAGAGACCCAGTACTTC.

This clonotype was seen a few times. CDR3 residues: CSASLLAHSPLHF. The CDR3 DNA reads TGCAGTGCTAGTCTCCTGGCGCATTCACCCCTCCACTTT. The chain is built from TRBV20-1 and TRBJ1-6; D gene unclear. Germline V CDR1 and CDR2: DFQATT, SNEGSKA (reference sequence). The germline V and J ends were trimmed by 3 bases and 8 bases, with 11 bases remaining between them. This CDR3 region has 13 residues.

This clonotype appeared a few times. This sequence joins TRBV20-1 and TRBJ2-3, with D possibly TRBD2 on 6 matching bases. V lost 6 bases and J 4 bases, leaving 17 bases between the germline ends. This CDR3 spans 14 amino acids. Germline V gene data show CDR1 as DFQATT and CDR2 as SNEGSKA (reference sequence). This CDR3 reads CSASWRERADTQYF. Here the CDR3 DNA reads TGCAGTGCCTCCTGGAGGGAGCGTGCAGATACGCAGTATTTT.